The 30 T cell receptor beta chains given below trace back to one sample, sequenced in a study of cytotoxic CD8 clonotypes in ibrutinib-treated CLL. Sequenced by immunoSEQ multiplex PCR; TCRdb stores in-frame clones only, minus some. The sample lists about 130,000 clones, 79% occurring once. The sequenced sample was PBMCs, obtained after 12 months of ibrutinib treatment. These receptors all stem from a human donor with chronic lymphocytic leukemia.

The chain is built from TRBV19 and TRBJ2-5; 11 bases align to TRBD2. The germline V gene has CDR1 LNHDA and CDR2 SQIVND (reference sequence). The CDR3 is 18 residues long. V shed 0 bases and J 1 base; nucleotides not matched to a gene: 7. This CDR3 is CASSIELAGGPSQETQYF. In nucleotides, the CDR3 is TGTGCCAGTAGTATAGAGTTAGCGGGAGGGCCCAGCCAAGAGACCCAGTACTTC.

In its sample, this clone ranks as medium-sized. This sequence joins TRBV15 and TRBJ2-5; 8 positions agree with TRBD2. V trimming: 4 bases; J trimming: 4 bases; junction bases outside the gene matches: 2. CDR1 and CDR2 (germline): LNHNV, YYDKDF (reference sequence). This CDR3 has 13 amino acids. CDR3 in amino acids: CATSILAGETQYF. The CDR3 DNA is TGTGCCACCAGCATCCTAGCGGGAGAGACCCAGTACTTC.

This chain connects TRBV11-2 to TRBJ2-1, with D possibly matching TRBD2 (6 bases). The V end lost 5 bases, the J end lost 7 bases, and 9 bases lay between the germline ends. This CDR3 contains 12 residues. Per germline, CDR1 SGHAT and CDR2 FQNNGV. CDR3 protein: CASSGRSNEQFF. Written as DNA, the CDR3 is TGTGCCAGCAGCGGGAGGTCTAATGAGCAGTTCTTC.

The chain has TRBV23-1 and TRBJ2-5; 10 bases agree with TRBD2. TRBV23-1 falls under the ORF class, with uncertain function. The length of the CDR3 is 16 residues. Losses at the gene ends were 6 bases for V and 4 bases for J; bases not matched to a gene: 11. CDR3 amino acids: CASRSRSSGSTETQYF. Here the CDR3 DNA reads TGCGCCAGCAGATCGCGGTCTAGCGGGAGCACAGAGACCCAGTACTTC.

In this sample, this clone turned up once. The chain couples TRBV7-9 to TRBJ2-6, with TRBD1 matching over 7 bases. Germline loops: CDR1 SEHNR, CDR2 FQNEAQ (reference sequence). The CDR3 has 15 amino acids. Trimming at V came to 5 bases and at J to 3 bases, leaving 4 bases not matched to a gene. The CDR3 region has the DNA TGTGCCAGCAGCGGGGGACAGTTTGGGGCCAACGTCCTGACTTTC. This encodes CASSGGQFGANVLTF.

The rearrangement joins TRBV9 to TRBJ2-3; no definite D call. CDR3 length: 15 amino acids. Germline CDR1 is SGDLS and CDR2 is YYNGEE. Trimming shortened V by 0 bases and J by 7 bases, and 15 bases separated the two germline ends. The CDR3 reads CASSVGLTEDNTQYF. The CDR3 region has the DNA TGTGCCAGCAGCGTAGGGCTAACCGAAGATAATACGCAGTATTTT.

The V and J genes are TRBV6-1 and TRBJ2-5; a possible D gene is TRBD2 (6 bases). The CDR3 is 14 residues long. Trimming removed 6 bases from V and 3 bases from J, with 14 bases in between. Germline assignment: CDR1 MNHNS and CDR2 SASEGT. CDR3 DNA: TGTGCCAGCAGGGGTTTCTTAGCGGAAGAGACCCAGTACTTC. Its protein product is CASRGFLAEETQYF.

The chain recombines TRBV6-6 with TRBJ2-7; 7 bases are shared with TRBD1. Unmatched junction bases numbered 5, after V lost 5 bases and J lost 1 base. From germline, CDR1 is MNHNY and CDR2 SVGAGI (reference sequence). The CDR3 contains 14 residues. The CDR3 is CASSRLTGSYEQYF. The CDR3 DNA is TGTGCCAGCAGTCGACTGACAGGGTCCTACGAGCAGTACTTC.

To note about this clone: The same CDR3 is also encoded by other DNA sequences in this sample. The chain uses TRBV5-8 and TRBJ1-5; D is undetermined. This CDR3 region has 13 residues. Trimming removed 0 bases from V and 1 base from J, with 2 bases in between. CDR1 and CDR2 from the germline V gene are SGHTS and YDEGEE. The DNA for the CDR3 is TGTGCCAGCAGCTTGGACAGCAATCAGCCCCAGCATTTT. Its translation is CASSLDSNQPQHF.

The chain uses TRBV5-5 and TRBJ2-7; TRBD1 is a possible D gene (6 bases). The ends were cut back, 0 bases at V and 2 bases at J, with 15 bases in the middle. The CDR3 loop spans 16 amino acids. Per germline, CDR1 SGHKS and CDR2 YYEKEE (reference sequence). The CDR3 is CASSLGTAEKTYEQYF. CDR3 in DNA: TGTGCCAGCAGCTTGGGGACAGCCGAGAAGACCTACGAGCAGTACTTC. Full variable domain (missing parts from reference TRBV5-5 and TRBJ2-7): DAGVTQSPTHLIKTRGQQVTLRCSPISGHKSVSWYQQVLGQGPQFIFQYYEKEERGRGNFPDRFSARQFPNYSSELNVNALLLGDSALYLCASSLGTAEKTYEQYFGPGTRLTVT.

This sequence joins TRBV11-2 and TRBJ2-1; 9 nucleotides match TRBD2. The CDR3 covers 15 residues. V dropped 6 bases and J dropped 8; count of bases not matched to a gene: 11. Germline values: CDR1 SGHAT, CDR2 FQNNGV. CDR3 loop: CASRLIAGVVYEQFF. The CDR3, as DNA: TGTGCCAGCAGACTAATAGCGGGAGTTGTCTATGAGCAGTTCTTC. Full variable domain (remainder filled in from reference TRBV11-2 and TRBJ2-1): EAGVAQSPRYKIIEKRQSVAFWCNPISGHATLYWYQQILGQGPKLLIQFQNNGVVDDSQLPKDRFSAERLKGVDSTLKIQPAKLEDSAVYLCASRLIAGVVYEQFFGPGTRLTVL.

The chain has TRBV7-8 and TRBJ2-4, with D unresolved. The V end was cut by 0 bases, the J end by 0 bases, with 12 bases between. This CDR3 comprises 17 residues. Germline V gene lookup returns CDR1 SGHVS and CDR2 FQNEAQ. CDR3 region: CASSLASGHLAKNIQYF. In DNA form, the CDR3 reads TGTGCCAGCAGCTTAGCGTCAGGCCACCTAGCCAAAAACATTCAGTACTTC.

The genes are TRBV19 and TRBJ1-2, with D tentatively TRBD1 (5 bases). V was shortened by 1 base and J by 0 bases, with 9 bases between the two germline ends. The CDR3 length is 15 residues. CDR1 and CDR2 from the germline V gene are LNHDA and SQIVND (reference sequence). CDR3: CASSIGGWTNYGYTF. CDR3 sequence (DNA): TGTGCCAGTAGTATAGGGGGCTGGACTAACTATGGCTACACCTTC.

The chain couples TRBV28 to TRBJ1-5; 9 bases align to TRBD1. The CDR3 has 16 residues. V shed 5 bases and J 3 bases; nucleotides not matched to a gene: 8. The germline gives CDR1 MDHEN, CDR2 SYDVKM. For the CDR3, the DNA is TGTGCCAGCAGTAAACAGGGACAGGGAATCAATCAGCCCCAGCATTTT. Translating gives CASSKQGQGINQPQHF.

This clone is a singleton in its sample. V gene TRBV5-5 combines with J gene TRBJ1-2, with TRBD1 matching 8 bases. The CDR3 length is 14 residues. From germline, CDR1 is SGHKS and CDR2 YYEKEE (reference sequence). With 0 bases clipped from V and 4 bases from J, the junction kept 2 bases outside the gene matches. The CDR3 is CASSLEGQGYGYTF. The CDR3 DNA is TGTGCCAGCAGCTTGGAAGGACAGGGCTATGGCTACACCTTC.

The chain links TRBV19 to TRBJ2-7; 7 positions agree with TRBD1. The CDR3 runs 13 residues. After removal of 6 bases from V and 2 bases from J, the junction contained 4 bases not matched to a gene. Per germline, CDR1 LNHDA and CDR2 SQIVND (reference sequence). Here the CDR3 DNA reads TGTGCCAGTAGGGGACAGCCGGCCTACGAGCAGTACTTC. Its protein is CASRGQPAYEQYF.

The J gene is TRBJ1-5, the V gene TRBV11-2, with 7 bases lining up with TRBD1. The V and J ends lost 0 bases and 7 bases, in that order; junction bases with no gene match: 9. The CDR3 runs 16 residues. Per the germline V gene, CDR1 is SGHAT and CDR2 is FQNNGV. CDR3 DNA: TGTGCCAGCAGCTTAGATCGCGACAGGGAAGGACAGCCCCAGCATTTT. This codes for CASSLDRDREGQPQHF.

This clone was seen only a few times. The chain joins TRBV7-9 to TRBJ2-1; TRBD1 agrees at 7 bases. V dropped 6 bases and J dropped 9; count of bases not matched to a gene: 5. The CDR3 runs 12 residues. CDR1 and CDR2 (germline): SEHNR, FQNEAQ (reference sequence). Here the CDR3 DNA reads TGTGCCAGCAGACAACAGGGGACTGAGCAGTTCTTC. Protein: CASRQQGTEQFF.

V is TRBV11-1 and J is TRBJ2-1; TRBD2 matches 9 bases. The CDR3 spans 17 residues. V shed 5 bases and J 4 bases; nucleotides not matched to a gene: 12. From germline, CDR1 is SGHAT and CDR2 FQDESV (reference sequence). This chain's CDR3 is CASSEGTSPYIYNEQFF. For the CDR3, the DNA is TGTGCCAGCAGCGAAGGGACTAGCCCTTACATATACAATGAGCAGTTCTTC.

The rearrangement links TRBV2 to TRBJ2-5; a possible D gene is TRBD2 (6 bases). Trimming took off 10 bases at V and 2 bases at J, with 17 bases between the two ends. The germline V gene encodes CDR1 SNHLY and CDR2 FYNNEI. The CDR3 loop spans 14 amino acids. In DNA form, the CDR3 reads TGTGCCATTCTAAAAGGGGACTCTCAAGAGACCCAGTACTTC. Translating it yields CAILKGDSQETQYF.

This clone was detected only a few times. The gene calls are TRBV2 and TRBJ2-2; 8 bases fit TRBD2. CDR3 length: 15 amino acids. From germline, CDR1 is SNHLY and CDR2 FYNNEI. V lost 4 bases to trimming and J lost 1 base; unmatched junction nucleotides: 2. The CDR3 sequence is CASSASGRNTGELFF. The DNA of the CDR3 is TGTGCCAGCAGTGCGAGCGGGAGGAACACCGGGGAGCTGTTTTTT.

The chain has TRBV5-1 and TRBJ2-2; 8 bases fit TRBD1. The V segment lost 6 bases and the J segment 4 bases; nucleotides outside the gene matches: 5. Germline CDR1 SGHRS, CDR2 YFSETQ. CDR3 length equals 14 residues. The DNA of the CDR3 is TGCGCCAGCATCGGACAGGGACTCACCGGGGAGCTGTTTTTT. Translation gives CASIGQGLTGELFF.

V is TRBV21-1 and J is TRBJ2-1; TRBD2, the D gene given by the table, was not confirmed from the DNA. TRBV21-1 is an annotated pseudogene. The CDR3 runs to 14 residues. The CDR3 protein is CASSTKVSGTSKFF. CDR3 nucleotide sequence: TGTGCCAGCAGCACGAAGGTTAGTGGGACTAGCAAGTTCTTC.

V gene TRBV7-9 combines with J gene TRBJ1-5; TRBD1 aligns across 7 bases. The CDR3 totals 15 residues. CDR1 is SEHNR, CDR2 FQNEAQ, per germline (reference sequence). The V and J ends lost 6 bases and 2 bases, in that order; junction bases with no gene match: 7. The CDR3 protein is CASSLFTGGNQPQHF. The CDR3 DNA is TGTGCCAGCAGTTTATTCACAGGGGGCAATCAGCCCCAGCATTTT.

This clone has only one observation. The chain joins TRBV20-1 to TRBJ2-5; D call uncertain. The germline V gene encodes CDR1 DFQATT and CDR2 SNEGSKA (reference sequence). V dropped 6 bases and J dropped 7 bases, with 9 bases sitting between them. This CDR3 comprises 10 residues. CDR3 sequence (DNA): TGCAGTGCCCTTTCGGGGACCCAGTACTTC. This encodes CSALSGTQYF.

The V and J genes are TRBV18 and TRBJ2-6, with D possibly TRBD2 on 6 matching bases. V was pared by 6 bases and J by 2 bases, with 11 bases between. The CDR3 totals 15 residues. The germline gives CDR1 KGHSH, CDR2 LQKENI. The CDR3 DNA reads as TGTGCCAGCTCCCGGGGGAGAGCTGGGGCCAACGTCCTGACTTTC. This sequence encodes CASSRGRAGANVLTF.

This clone was observed once. The chain joins TRBV7-3 to TRBJ2-1; 12 bases fit TRBD2. The CDR3 covers 15 residues. Losses at the gene ends were 3 bases for V and 10 bases for J; bases not matched to a gene: 7. Germline loops: CDR1 SGHTA, CDR2 FQGTGA. CDR3: CASSLMRLAGDEQFF. CDR3 DNA sequence: TGTGCCAGCAGCTTGATGAGACTAGCGGGAGACGAGCAGTTCTTC.

The chain employs TRBV5-1 and TRBJ2-3, with D unclear. V was shortened by 0 bases and J by 0 bases, with 8 bases between the two germline ends. The germline V gene has CDR1 SGHRS and CDR2 YFSETQ. The CDR3 has 15 residues. CDR3 amino acids: CASSLDGTSTDTQYF. CDR3 coding DNA: TGCGCCAGCAGCTTGGACGGTACTAGCACAGATACGCAGTATTTT.

The sample holds a few counts of this clone. The CDR3, as DNA: TGTGCCTGGATCCGACAGGGGAAGGGTGAAGCTTTCTTT. Translated, it gives CAWIRQGKGEAFF. J is TRBJ1-1 and V is TRBV30, with 8 bases lining up with TRBD1. This CDR3 has 13 amino acids. From germline, CDR1 is GTSNPN and CDR2 SVGIG (reference sequence). Germline trimming cut 4 bases from V and 7 bases from J; bases unmatched to any gene: 8.

This clone was recorded once. The V and J genes are TRBV23-1 and TRBJ1-5; D is perhaps TRBD1 (6 bases). TRBV23-1 is an ORF, and what it does is uncertain. The CDR3 consists of 12 residues. V was clipped by 7 bases and J by 15 bases, with 19 bases between them. Here the CDR3 reads CASITFRGALHF. CDR3 nucleotides: TGCGCCAGCATTACCTTTCGGGGGGCTTTGCATTTT.